The rows below give T cell receptor beta chains drawn from one sample of a study of OX40 agonist ivuxolimab in advanced cancers. Generated by immunoSEQ multiplex PCR, the TCRdb table keeps only in-frame clones and is missing some. Counted here are tens of thousands of clones, roughly 80% occurring once; the ten biggest clones make up around 1.9%. Sequencing used CD4+ or CD8+ T cells sorted from blood, obtained in a trial of the OX40 agonist ivuxolimab. The receptors come from an adult with an advanced solid tumor such as melanoma, head and neck, liver or kidney cancer. CDR3s include the opening cysteine and the closing phenylalanine or tryptophan. The order of the fields is CDR3 length, clone size, D gene, V gene, J gene, CDR3 DNA, CDR3 protein. A D gene is named only where the DNA matches it firmly. The size of a clone is reported for some rows only, either as once, few or many, or as a class for expanded clones.

15,-,TRBD2,TRBV5-1,TRBJ2-2,TGCGCCAGCAGCTTGGAAATAGCGGGAGCCGGGGAGCTGTTTTTT,CASSLEIAGAGELFF
15,-,TRBD2,TRBV5-6,TRBJ2-1,TGTGCCAGCAGCTTGTACCTAGCGGTATACAATGAGCAGTTCTTC,CASSLYLAVYNEQFF
13,few,-,TRBV30,TRBJ1-5,TGTGCCTGGAGTGTACGCAGCAATCAGCCCCAGCATTTT,CAWSVRSNQPQHF
14,-,-,TRBV7-3,TRBJ2-7,TGTGCCAGCAGTCCTGACGTTGTGGACTCGGAGCAGTACTTC,CASSPDVVDSEQYF
15,-,-,TRBV27,TRBJ1-1,TGTGCCAGCAGTTTTTCCAGGCTAAGGGCCACTGAAGCTTTCTTT,CASSFSRLRATEAFF
15,-,-,TRBV25-1,TRBJ1-2,TGTGCCAGCAGTGAATATTCCGGGGGTGGCTATGGCTACACCTTC,CASSEYSGGGYGYTF
15,-,-,TRBV18,TRBJ2-1,TGTGCCAGCTCACCAGCTGTATCCTCCTACAATGAGCAGTTCTTC,CASSPAVSSYNEQFF
16,once,-,TRBV4-2,TRBJ1-2,TGTGCCAGCAGCCAAGCTCAAGACAACCCTAACTATGGCTACACCTTC,CASSQAQDNPNYGYTF
14,-,TRBD1,TRBV7-9,TRBJ1-5,TGTGCCAGCAGCTTCGGGACAGGGGATCAGCCCCAGCATTTT,CASSFGTGDQPQHF
17,-,-,TRBV10-3,TRBJ1-5,TGTGCCATCAGTGAGTCTAAGGGGGGCGTAGGGTTTCAGCCCCAGCATTTT,CAISESKGGVGFQPQHF
14,-,TRBD2,TRBV10-1,TRBJ2-1,TGCGCCAGCAGCCGTGGCGGGAGTGGCAATGAGCAGTTCTTC,CASSRGGSGNEQFF
14,-,-,TRBV6-5,TRBJ2-2,TGTGCCAGCAGTGGCCTAACGAACACCGGGGAGCTGTTTTTT,CASSGLTNTGELFF
16,-,TRBD2,TRBV9,TRBJ2-3,TGTGCCAGCAGCGTAGAGCTAGCGGGAGGGCGAGATACGCAGTATTTT,CASSVELAGGRDTQYF
19,-,TRBD1,TRBV27,TRBJ1-5,TGTGCCAGCAGTAAAAGGGCCAGGGGGCGCGATAGGGGCAATCAGCCCCAGCATTTT,CASSKRARGRDRGNQPQHF
12,-,TRBD1,TRBV5-4,TRBJ1-1,TGTGCCAGCAGAGCAGGGGGGACTGAAGCTTTCTTT,CASRAGGTEAFF
15,-,TRBD1,TRBV2,TRBJ1-4,TGTGCCACGGGGGACAGAACTGCAACTAATGAAAAACTGTTTTTT,CATGDRTATNEKLFF
16,-,TRBD2,TRBV19,TRBJ2-7,TGTGCCAGTAGTCTACGACTAGCGGGAGGCGCCTACGAGCAGTACTTC,CASSLRLAGGAYEQYF
18,-,TRBD1,TRBV23-1,TRBJ1-2,TGCGCCAGCAGTCAAACGAGGGGACAGGGCTATCCCCCCTATGGCTACACCTTC,CASSQTRGQGYPPYGYTF
16,-,TRBD2,TRBV5-1,TRBJ2-3,TGCGCCAGCAGAACGGGACTAGCGGGAGTTGCAGATACGCAGTATTTT,CASRTGLAGVADTQYF
15,-,TRBD1,TRBV4-1,TRBJ2-7,TGCGCCAGCAGCTTCGACAGGGTGAGCTCCTACGAGCAGTACTTC,CASSFDRVSSYEQYF
17,-,-,TRBV4-1,TRBJ1-5,TGCGCCAGCAGCCAAGATAGTGGAGAATTTAGCAATCAGCCCCAGCATTTT,CASSQDSGEFSNQPQHF
11,-,-,TRBV20-1,TRBJ2-3,TGCAGTGGTCAAACGGCAGATACGCAGTATTTT,CSGQTADTQYF
18,-,-,TRBV14,TRBJ2-2,TGTGCCAGCAGCCGTCTTTCTGGACAATCCTGGGACACCGGGGAGCTGTTTTTT,CASSRLSGQSWDTGELFF
17,-,-,TRBV5-6,TRBJ2-1,TGTGCCAGCAGCTTTTCCAAACGTCACCGAGGGAGGAATGAGCAGTTCTTC,CASSFSKRHRGRNEQFF
14,-,-,TRBV9,TRBJ2-2,TGTGCCAGCAGCGTAATGGGGCAAGCAGGGGAGCTGTTTTTT,CASSVMGQAGELFF
12,-,-,TRBV27,TRBJ1-2,TGTGCCAGCAGCTTAAAAGGGTATGGCTACACCTTC,CASSLKGYGYTF
14,-,-,TRBV30,TRBJ1-1,TGTGCCTGGAGTATTGGACAGATGAACACTGAAGCTTTCTTT,CAWSIGQMNTEAFF
14,-,-,TRBV18,TRBJ2-7,TGTGCCAGCTCACCGGGTTTCCAGGGGTACGAGCAGTACTTC,CASSPGFQGYEQYF
14,-,TRBD1,TRBV5-8,TRBJ2-5,TGTGCCAGCAGCTTCGGACAGGGGGGAGAGACCCAGTACTTC,CASSFGQGGETQYF
13,once,-,TRBV14,TRBJ2-1,TGTGCCAGCAGCCCCCAGATGAACAATGAGCAGTTCTTC,CASSPQMNNEQFF
16,-,-,TRBV14,TRBJ2-3,TGTGCCAGCAGCCAAGAGGCGGGATGGAGCACAGATACGCAGTATTTT,CASSQEAGWSTDTQYF
19,once,TRBD2,TRBV4-2,TRBJ2-1,TGTGCCAGCAGCCAAGCCCTCGGTTCGACTAGCGGGAGGGGCAATGAGCAGTTCTTC,CASSQALGSTSGRGNEQFF
13,-,-,TRBV6-6,TRBJ2-7,TGTGCCTGTTCGGGGGGCGGCTACTACGAGCAGTACTTC,CACSGGGYYEQYF
15,-,TRBD1,TRBV6-5,TRBJ2-5,TGTGCCAGCGGAGCGACAGGGGCCCGAGGAGAGACCCAGTACTTC,CASGATGARGETQYF
12,-,-,TRBV11-2,TRBJ1-2,TGTGCCAGCAGCTTATCAATTGCTGGCTACACCTTC,CASSLSIAGYTF
14,-,TRBD2,TRBV7-9,TRBJ2-1,TGTGCCAGCAGCAACCTACTAGCGAACAATGAGCAGTTCTTC,CASSNLLANNEQFF
16,-,-,TRBV5-1,TRBJ1-3,TGCGCCAGCAGCTTGGAACCTGGGGACTCCGGAAACACCATATATTTT,CASSLEPGDSGNTIYF
15,-,-,TRBV5-4,TRBJ1-2,TGTGCCAGCAGCCCCCGCGGCAGTTCTAACTATGGCTACACCTTC,CASSPRGSSNYGYTF
17,few,-,TRBV28,TRBJ2-2,TGTGCCAGCAGTAGCCTACAGGGATCAAGGAACACCGGGGAGCTGTTTTTT,CASSSLQGSRNTGELFF
12,-,-,TRBV5-1,TRBJ1-1,TGCGCCAGCAGTGACCCGAACACTGAAGCTTTCTTT,CASSDPNTEAFF
20,-,TRBD2,TRBV4-3,TRBJ2-1,TGCGCCAGCAGCCAAGAGAGGGTGGGACTAGCGGGAGCCGTCTACAATGAGCAGTTCTTC,CASSQERVGLAGAVYNEQFF
13,-,-,TRBV4-1,TRBJ2-5,TGCGCCAGCAGCCAACAGGGACAAGAGACCCAGTACTTC,CASSQQGQETQYF
12,-,TRBD1,TRBV11-3,TRBJ2-1,TGTGCCAGCAGCTCAGACAGGGAAAAGCAGTTCTTC,CASSSDREKQFF
15,-,TRBD2,TRBV6-1,TRBJ2-7,TGTGCCAGCAGTAAAGGACTAGCGGGGAACTACGAGCAGTACTTC,CASSKGLAGNYEQYF
16,-,-,TRBV5-1,TRBJ2-1,TGCGCCAGCAGCTTGGGGCACGCGGGCTCCTACAATGAGCAGTTCTTC,CASSLGHAGSYNEQFF
15,-,-,TRBV5-4,TRBJ2-3,TGTGCCAGCAGCTTGAAGGGCAGGGGCACAGATACGCAGTATTTT,CASSLKGRGTDTQYF
17,-,-,TRBV4-1,TRBJ2-6,TGCGCCAGCAGCCAGGTCATTTACGGCTCTGGGGCCAACGTCCTGACTTTC,CASSQVIYGSGANVLTF
12,-,TRBD1,TRBV6-1,TRBJ1-1,TGTGCCAGCAGTGACAGGGGGCGTAAAGCTTTCTTT,CASSDRGRKAFF
15,-,-,TRBV5-1,TRBJ2-6,TGCGCCAGCAGTATGGGGGGATCTGGGGCCAACGTCCTGACTTTC,CASSMGGSGANVLTF
13,-,-,TRBV28,TRBJ1-2,TGTGCCAGCAGTTCGAACGGAAGGGGTGGCTACACCTTC,CASSSNGRGGYTF
13,-,-,TRBV6-5,TRBJ1-2,TGTGCCAGCAGGGTCGGGGGAGGAGGCGGCTACACCTTC,CASRVGGGGGYTF
13,few,TRBD2,TRBV2,TRBJ2-5,TGTGCCAGCGGGGGGGTCGAGGCGGAGACCCAGTACTTC,CASGGVEAETQYF
15,-,-,TRBV6-1,TRBJ1-4,TGTGCCAGCAGTCCCAGAGGGACTGAGAATGAAAAACTGTTTTTT,CASSPRGTENEKLFF
17,-,-,TRBV30,TRBJ2-3,TGTGCCTGGAGTGAGGCTTCTTTGGAGGTGGGCACAGATACGCAGTATTTT,CAWSEASLEVGTDTQYF
15,-,TRBD1,TRBV5-1,TRBJ2-2,TGCGCCAGCAGCTTGAGGACAGGGAACCCCGGGGAGCTGTTTTTT,CASSLRTGNPGELFF
16,-,-,TRBV2,TRBJ2-6,TGTGCCAGCAACAGGGACGAAAACTCTGGGGCCAACGTCCTGACTTTC,CASNRDENSGANVLTF
13,-,-,TRBV15,TRBJ1-2,TGTGCCACCAGCAGTCAAAGAGGCTATGGCTACACCTTC,CATSSQRGYGYTF